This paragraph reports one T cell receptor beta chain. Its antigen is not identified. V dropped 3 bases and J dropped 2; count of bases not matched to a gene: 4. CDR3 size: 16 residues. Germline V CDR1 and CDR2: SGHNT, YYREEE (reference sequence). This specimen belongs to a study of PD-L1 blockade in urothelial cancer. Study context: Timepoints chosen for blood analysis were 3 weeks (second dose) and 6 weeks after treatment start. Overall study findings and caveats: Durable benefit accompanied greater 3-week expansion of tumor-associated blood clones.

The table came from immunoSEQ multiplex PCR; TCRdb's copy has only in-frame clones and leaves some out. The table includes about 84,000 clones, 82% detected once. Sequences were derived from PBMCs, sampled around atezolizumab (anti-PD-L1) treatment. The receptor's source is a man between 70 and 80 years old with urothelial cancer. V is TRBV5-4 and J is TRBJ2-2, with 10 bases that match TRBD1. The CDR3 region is CASSSRDRGNTGELFF. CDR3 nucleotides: TGTGCCAGCAGCTCCCGGGACAGGGGAAACACCGGGGAGCTGTTTTTT.